This T cell receptor (beta chain) was retrieved from a study of Graves' ophthalmopathy and Graves' hyperthyroidism. Study summary: There was a collection of peripheral blood at initial diagnosis, before any treatment.

The stable label applied to hyperthyroidism with no ophthalmopathy within 18 months of follow-up. The study excluded patients with other autoimmune diseases, uncontrolled infections, pregnancy or lactation. The sequenced template was RNA, covering the TCR beta CDR3 region. First-round RT-PCR relied on HTBI primers, and a second-round multiplex PCR came next. TCRdb ran MiXCR on the multiplex PCR reads and lists one entry per CDR3 protein. The data hold roughly 380,000 distinct CDR3 sequences, with 15% observed a single time. The CDR3 is 14 residues long. V was clipped by 3 bases and J by 1 base, with 9 bases between them. Study-wide findings and caveats: The 13-signature model separated ophthalmopathy from stable hyperthyroidism at almost 90% sensitivity and nearly 82% specificity.

This clonotype has ten or more counts. Its antigen is still unknown. This clonotype originated in a woman aged 18-29 years with stable Graves' hyperthyroidism. The rearrangement uses TRBV12-3 or TRBV12-4 and TRBJ1-1; D call uncertain. The specimen was peripheral blood. Here the CDR3 DNA reads TGTGCCAGCAGTTTTCGGTCGACGAACACTGAAGCTTTCTTT. Translation: CASSFRSTNTEAFF.